Following are 15 T cell receptor beta chains from one sample sequenced in a study of cytomegalovirus exposure and HLA in healthy donors. Only in-frame clones appear in the TCRdb table, and some are missing; sequencing was by immunoSEQ multiplex PCR. This sample has about 360,000 clones, with 86% found just once. The sequencing input was PBMCs. The source of these receptors is a woman aged 18-30 years in good health and CMV-seronegative.

The chain is built from TRBV28 and TRBJ2-3, with D possibly TRBD2 on 7 matching bases. The germline gives CDR1 MDHEN, CDR2 SYDVKM. V shed 4 bases and J shed 4 bases, with 15 bases lying between them. This CDR3 comprises 15 residues. The CDR3 DNA reads as TGTGCCAGCAGTTCGGGGGGCAGGGAGGCAGATACGCAGTATTTT. This translates into CASSSGGREADTQYF.

V and J are TRBV2 and TRBJ2-3; TRBD2 is a possible D gene (6 bases). V gave up 7 bases and J gave up 2 bases, with 16 bases separating them. The CDR3 loop spans 15 amino acids. Germline V lookup: CDR1 SNHLY, CDR2 FYNNEI. CDR3 bases: TGTGCCAGCAACAACCTAGGCGGGGTCACAGATACGCAGTATTTT. This gives the protein CASNNLGGVTDTQYF.

The CDR3 is CASSLLAGAAGELFF. The CDR3 DNA is TGTGCCAGCAGTTTACTAGCGGGAGCGGCCGGGGAGCTGTTTTTT. This rearrangement joins TRBV27 to TRBJ2-2, with TRBD2 matching over 10 bases. Germline V gene data show CDR1 as MNHEY and CDR2 as SMNVEV (reference sequence). CDR3 length: 15 amino acids. V dropped 2 bases and J dropped 6; count of bases not matched to a gene: 3.

The chain uses TRBV19 and TRBJ2-7, with D tentatively TRBD2 (6 bases). Germline lookup yields CDR1 LNHDA and CDR2 SQIVND (reference sequence). This CDR3 has 15 residues. Trimming shortened V by 6 bases and J by 4 bases, and 19 bases separated the two germline ends. The CDR3 sequence: CASSSGAAGLYEQYF. CDR3 sequence (DNA): TGTGCCAGTAGCTCCGGGGCAGCGGGCTTATACGAGCAGTACTTC.

V gene TRBV7-6 combines with J gene TRBJ2-3; D is uncertain. Germline assignment: CDR1 SGHVS and CDR2 FNYEAQ. V was pared by 2 bases and J by 6 bases, with 6 bases between. CDR3 length: 12 residues. The CDR3 spells CASSLLRDTQYF. Written as DNA, the CDR3 is TGTGCCAGCAGCTTACTGAGGGATACGCAGTATTTT.

The V and J genes are TRBV6-4 and TRBJ1-5; D remains ambiguous. V gave up 0 bases and J gave up 2 bases, with 14 bases separating them. The CDR3 has 17 amino acids. Germline assignment: CDR1 MRHNA and CDR2 SNTAGT. The CDR3 sequence: CASSDSSEVFGNQPQHF. The DNA for the CDR3 is TGTGCCAGCAGTGACTCGAGCGAAGTCTTCGGCAATCAGCCCCAGCATTTT.

The rearrangement uses TRBV6-1 and TRBJ2-1; 8 bases are a match to TRBD1. J was trimmed by 5 bases and V by 8 bases; bases with no gene match: 8. The CDR3 sequence is 14 residues long. Germline V gene lookup returns CDR1 MNHNS and CDR2 SASEGT. The CDR3 reads CASALTGADNEQFF. The CDR3 DNA sequence: TGTGCCAGCGCATTGACAGGGGCCGACAATGAGCAGTTCTTC.

This chain joins TRBV28 and TRBJ2-7, with D perhaps TRBD1 (5 bases). The germline CDR1 and CDR2 sequences are MDHEN and SYDVKM. The V gene lost 3 bases and the J gene lost 2 bases, with 14 bases spanning the gap. This CDR3 is 15 amino acids long. The CDR3 here is CASSLVGKGTYEQYF. The CDR3 region has the DNA TGTGCCAGCAGTTTGGTTGGGAAGGGGACCTACGAGCAGTACTTC.

The chain combines TRBV9 with TRBJ1-1; 7 bases align to TRBD1. The CDR3 loop spans 15 amino acids. The germline V gene has CDR1 SGDLS and CDR2 YYNGEE. The ends lost 4 bases at V and 3 bases at J; junction bases unmatched: 9. CDR3 sequence: CASSTLQGLHTEAFF. Here the CDR3 DNA reads TGTGCCAGCAGCACCCTACAGGGGTTGCACACTGAAGCTTTCTTT.

J is TRBJ2-5 and V is TRBV27, with 14 bases matching TRBD2. CDR1 and CDR2 (germline): MNHEY, SMNVEV (reference sequence). V dropped 6 bases and J dropped 5; count of bases not matched to a gene: 2. The CDR3 loop spans 14 amino acids. The CDR3 here is CASRGLAGVETQYF. For the CDR3, the DNA is TGTGCCAGCAGGGGACTAGCGGGAGTTGAGACCCAGTACTTC.

This clone has only a few counts. The chain's CDR3 is CASSEVTQGLGPQHF. CDR3 bases: TGTGCCAGCAGTGAAGTCACACAGGGCCTTGGGCCCCAGCATTTT. The V and J genes are TRBV2 and TRBJ1-5, with TRBD1 as a possible D gene (6 bases). Trimming pared 1 base from V and 9 bases from J, leaving 16 bases between. Germline-derived CDR1 and CDR2 are SNHLY and FYNNEI. CDR3 length: 15 amino acids.

The gene calls are TRBV30 and TRBJ2-5; 7 bases line up with TRBD2. The CDR3 is made up of 14 amino acids. Per germline, CDR1 GTSNPN and CDR2 SVGIG (reference sequence). The V gene end was trimmed by 5 bases and the J gene end by 4 bases; junction bases not matched to a gene: 10. The CDR3: CAWDNGSGGETQYF. The CDR3 coding sequence is TGTGCCTGGGATAATGGTTCGGGGGGAGAGACCCAGTACTTC.

This chain uses TRBV5-8 with TRBJ2-1; 8 bases are shared with TRBD1. The J segment lost 6 bases and the V segment lost 1 base, leaving 6 bases of the junction unmatched. Germline CDR1 and CDR2: SGHTS and YDEGEE. The CDR3 loop spans 15 amino acids. DNA of the CDR3: TGTGCCAGCAGCTTGATACAGGGGGTAGGCAATGAGCAGTTCTTC. This translates into CASSLIQGVGNEQFF.

The chain uses TRBV7-9 and TRBJ2-1, with a weak D call TRBD1 (6 bases). The germline V and J ends were trimmed by 5 bases and 7 bases, with 12 bases remaining between them. The CDR3 consists of 13 residues. Germline CDR1 SEHNR, CDR2 FQNEAQ (reference sequence). The CDR3 reads CASSPDRGNEQFF. The CDR3 DNA reads TGTGCCAGCAGCCCGGACAGAGGTAATGAGCAGTTCTTC.

Here the CDR3 DNA reads TGTGCCAGCAGTGAACAGGGGGCCCTTTTTGTTTCACCCCTCCACTTT. It is translated as CASSEQGALFVSPLHF. The genes are TRBV6-1 and TRBJ1-6; 8 bases are shared with TRBD1. V was pared by 2 bases and J by 9 bases, with 9 bases of the junction left unmatched. CDR1 is MNHNS and CDR2 is SASEGT in the germline V gene. This CDR3 is built from 16 residues.